Below, one T cell receptor (beta chain) is given with its context. The antigen is undetermined. This sample was included in a study of a mutant IDH1 vaccine in newly diagnosed glioma. On the study more broadly: Of treated patients, around 62% were men and about 38% women, averaging roughly 40 years. Former treatment meant radiotherapy, temozolomide, or both; the majority had gotten both.

Germline-derived CDR1 and CDR2 are GTSNPN and SVGIG (reference sequence). With 2 bases clipped from V and 5 bases from J, the junction kept 5 bases outside the gene matches. The CDR3 loop spans 14 amino acids. Assay: immunoSEQ multiplex PCR; the TCRdb copy retains only in-frame clones and omits some. This table holds approximately 20,000 clones, approximately 85% found once. This sample's time point: baseline, week 1 (first vaccination visit). Treatment of the sample: pre-vaccination baseline after standard-of-care therapy. Points from the study as a whole: Changes to the top peripheral T cell clonotypes appeared unrelated to pseudoprogression. The occurrence of vaccine-induced immune responses was seen in 90% to 95% of patients.

This TCR was sampled from a man aged 40-55 years with glioma. The V call is TRBV30, the J call TRBJ1-1; 10 bases match TRBD1. The specimen comprised PBMCs, sampled from a glioma patient treated with radiotherapy, temozolomide or both. The CDR3 DNA follows: TGTGCCTGGAGTACCGGACAGGGGGTTACTGAAGCTTTCTTT. It specifies CAWSTGQGVTEAFF.